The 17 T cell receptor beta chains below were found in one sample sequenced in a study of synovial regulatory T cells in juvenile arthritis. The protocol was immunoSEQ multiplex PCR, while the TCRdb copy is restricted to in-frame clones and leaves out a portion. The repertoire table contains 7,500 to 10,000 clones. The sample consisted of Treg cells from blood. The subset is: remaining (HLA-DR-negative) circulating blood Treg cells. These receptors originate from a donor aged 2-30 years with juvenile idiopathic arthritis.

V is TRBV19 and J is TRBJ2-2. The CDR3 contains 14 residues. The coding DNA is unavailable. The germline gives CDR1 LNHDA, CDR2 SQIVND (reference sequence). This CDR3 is CASSIAARPGELFF.

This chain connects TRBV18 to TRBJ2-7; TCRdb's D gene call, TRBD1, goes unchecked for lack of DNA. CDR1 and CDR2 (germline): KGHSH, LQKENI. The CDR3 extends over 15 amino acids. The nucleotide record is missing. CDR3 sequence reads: CASSLGGADSYEQYF.

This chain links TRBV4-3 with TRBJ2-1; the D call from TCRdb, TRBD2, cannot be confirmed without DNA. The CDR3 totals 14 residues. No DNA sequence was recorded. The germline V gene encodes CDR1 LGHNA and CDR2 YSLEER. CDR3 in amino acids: CASSQDPGRREQFF.

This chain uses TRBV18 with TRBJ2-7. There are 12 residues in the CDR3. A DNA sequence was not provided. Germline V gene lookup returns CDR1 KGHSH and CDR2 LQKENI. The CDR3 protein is CASSPIGSAQYF.

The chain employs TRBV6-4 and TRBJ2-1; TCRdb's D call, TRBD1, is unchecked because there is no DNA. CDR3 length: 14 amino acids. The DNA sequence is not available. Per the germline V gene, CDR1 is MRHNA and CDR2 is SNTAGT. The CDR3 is CASSADRVGNEQFF.

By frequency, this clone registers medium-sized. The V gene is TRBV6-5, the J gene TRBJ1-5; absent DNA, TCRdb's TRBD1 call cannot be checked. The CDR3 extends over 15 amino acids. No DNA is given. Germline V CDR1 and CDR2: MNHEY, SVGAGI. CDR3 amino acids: CASRLTGSSNQPQHF.

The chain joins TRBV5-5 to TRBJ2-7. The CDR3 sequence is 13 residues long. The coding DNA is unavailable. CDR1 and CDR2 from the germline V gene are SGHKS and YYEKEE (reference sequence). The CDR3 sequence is CASSRPDSYEQYF.

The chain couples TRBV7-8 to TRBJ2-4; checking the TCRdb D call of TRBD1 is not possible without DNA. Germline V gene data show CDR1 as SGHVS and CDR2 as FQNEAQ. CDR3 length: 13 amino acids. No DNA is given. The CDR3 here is CASSLGTGRIQYF.

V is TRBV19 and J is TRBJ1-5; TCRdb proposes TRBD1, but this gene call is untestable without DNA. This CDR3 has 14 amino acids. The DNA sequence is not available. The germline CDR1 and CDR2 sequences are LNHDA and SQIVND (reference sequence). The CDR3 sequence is CASSMRDNYQPQHF. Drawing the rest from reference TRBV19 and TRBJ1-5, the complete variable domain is DGGITQSPKYLFRKEGQNVTLSCEQNLNHDAMYWYRQDPGQGLRLIYYSQIVNDFQKGDIAEGYSVSREKKESFPLTVTSAQKNPTAFYLCASSMRDNYQPQHFGDGTRLSIL.

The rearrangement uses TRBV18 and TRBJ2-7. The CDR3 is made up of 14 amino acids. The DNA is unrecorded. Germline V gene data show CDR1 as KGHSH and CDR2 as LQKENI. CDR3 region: CASSPHDGSYEQYF.

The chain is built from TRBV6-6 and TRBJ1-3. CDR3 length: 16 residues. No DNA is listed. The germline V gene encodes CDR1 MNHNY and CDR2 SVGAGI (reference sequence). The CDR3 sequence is CASSYSGGASGNTIYF.

CDR3 loop: CASRRGVGTEAFF. This chain connects TRBV6-1 to TRBJ1-1. From germline, CDR1 is MNHNS and CDR2 SASEGT. The CDR3 has 13 amino acids. A DNA sequence was not provided.

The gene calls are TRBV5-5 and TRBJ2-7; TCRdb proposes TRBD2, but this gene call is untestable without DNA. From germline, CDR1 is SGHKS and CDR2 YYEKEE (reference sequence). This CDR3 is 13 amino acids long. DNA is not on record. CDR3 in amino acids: CASSLFGAYEQYF.

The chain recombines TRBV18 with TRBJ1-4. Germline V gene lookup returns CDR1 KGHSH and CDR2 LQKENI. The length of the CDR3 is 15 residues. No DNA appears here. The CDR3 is CASSPPHGGAGKLFF.

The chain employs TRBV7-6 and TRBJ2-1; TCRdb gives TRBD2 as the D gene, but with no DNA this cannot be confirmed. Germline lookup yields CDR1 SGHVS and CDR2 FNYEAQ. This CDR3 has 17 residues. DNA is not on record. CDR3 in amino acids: CASSLVGGQASYNEQFF. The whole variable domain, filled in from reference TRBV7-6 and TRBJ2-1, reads GAGVSQSPRYKVTKRGQDVALRCDPISGHVSLYWYRQALGQGPEFLTYFNYEAQQDKSGLPNDRFSAERPEGSISTLTIQRTEQRDSAMYRCASSLVGGQASYNEQFFGPGTRLTVL.

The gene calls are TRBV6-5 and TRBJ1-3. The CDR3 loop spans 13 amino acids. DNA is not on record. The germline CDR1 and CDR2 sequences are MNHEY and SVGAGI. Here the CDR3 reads CASGGHLGNTIYF.

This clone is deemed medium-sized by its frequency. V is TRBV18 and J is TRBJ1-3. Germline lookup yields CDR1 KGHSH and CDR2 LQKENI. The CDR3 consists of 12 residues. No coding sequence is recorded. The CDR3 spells CATQRPGNTIYF. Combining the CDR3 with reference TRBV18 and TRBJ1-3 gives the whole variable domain NAGVMQNPRHLVRRRGQEARLRCSPMKGHSHVYWYRQLPEEGLKFMVYLQKENIIDESGMPKERFSAEFPKEGPSILRIQQVVRGDSAAYFCATQRPGNTIYFGEGSWLTVV.